Below, one T cell receptor (beta chain) is given with its context. Its specificity is unknown. These data originate in a study of blood T cells in healthy people across ages. Study background: About one barcoded beta molecule per two T cells was the capture yield of template switching.

Study observations and caveats: Diversity estimates drawn from one million T cells were deemed underestimates.

A second PCR of roughly 7 to 11 cycles used a sample-barcoded 5' primer and a J-beta primer mix. Each CDR3 protein gets one entry after TCRdb re-called the 5' RACE reads with MiXCR. The data contain around 280,000 distinct CDR3 sequences, roughly 29% of them seen just once; the ten biggest clones take up roughly 30%. V was shortened by 5 bases and J by 2 bases, with 11 bases between the two germline ends. The CDR3 is 13 amino acids. Germline V gives CDR1 SQVTM, CDR2 ANQGSEA. Extraction yielded at least 6 micrograms of total RNA per sample. The source is a woman in her seventies in good health. The sequenced material came from blood. The chain is built from TRBV29-1 and TRBJ2-3, with D perhaps TRBD2 (6 bases). The CDR3 loop is CSVSGLHTDTQYF. CDR3 sequence (DNA): TGCAGCGTTTCGGGACTCCACACAGATACGCAGTATTTT.